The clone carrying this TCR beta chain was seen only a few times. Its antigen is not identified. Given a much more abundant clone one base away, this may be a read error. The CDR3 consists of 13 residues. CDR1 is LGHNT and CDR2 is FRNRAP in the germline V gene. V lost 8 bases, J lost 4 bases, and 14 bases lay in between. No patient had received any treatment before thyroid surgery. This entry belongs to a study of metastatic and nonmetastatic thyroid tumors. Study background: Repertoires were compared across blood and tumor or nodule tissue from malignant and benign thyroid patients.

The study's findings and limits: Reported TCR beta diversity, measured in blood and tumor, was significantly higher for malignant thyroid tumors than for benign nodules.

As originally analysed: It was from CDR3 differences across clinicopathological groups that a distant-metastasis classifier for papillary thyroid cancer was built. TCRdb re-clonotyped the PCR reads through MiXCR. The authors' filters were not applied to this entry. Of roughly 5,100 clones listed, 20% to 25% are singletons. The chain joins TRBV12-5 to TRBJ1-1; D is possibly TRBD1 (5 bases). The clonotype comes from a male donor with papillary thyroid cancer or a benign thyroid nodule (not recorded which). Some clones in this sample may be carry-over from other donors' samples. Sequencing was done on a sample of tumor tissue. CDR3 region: CASSLQVFTEAFF. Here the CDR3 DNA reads TGTGCTAGTTCCCTACAGGTTTTCACTGAAGCTTTCTTT.